There are many counts of the clone carrying this T cell receptor (beta chain). Its antigen is unknown. These data belong to a study of T cell repertoires in cytomegalovirus infection. About the research overall: Both a matching HLA type and CMV infection were indicated by public TCR beta signatures. Study results and limitations: In two of eight donors, the top clonotype was HLA-C-restricted CMV-specific.

TCRdb redid the calling of the reads with MiXCR, one entry per CDR3 protein. The sample has some 150,000 distinct CDR3 sequences, roughly 6.5% seen once; the top ten hold about 20%. Deletions cut 6 bases from V and 3 bases from J, with 15 bases between. Germline lookup yields CDR1 MNHEY and CDR2 SVGEGT. This CDR3 spans 14 amino acids. V usage is TRBV6-2 or TRBV6-3 and J usage is TRBJ2-7; possibly TRBD2 for D (5 bases). The sequenced material came from PBMCs. The receptor comes from a human donor in good health (CMV status not recorded). Some clones in this sample may be carry-over from other donors' samples. The CDR3 DNA reads TGTGCCAGCAGGAGCCAGGACTGGTTCTACGAGCAGTACTTC. This encodes CASRSQDWFYEQYF.